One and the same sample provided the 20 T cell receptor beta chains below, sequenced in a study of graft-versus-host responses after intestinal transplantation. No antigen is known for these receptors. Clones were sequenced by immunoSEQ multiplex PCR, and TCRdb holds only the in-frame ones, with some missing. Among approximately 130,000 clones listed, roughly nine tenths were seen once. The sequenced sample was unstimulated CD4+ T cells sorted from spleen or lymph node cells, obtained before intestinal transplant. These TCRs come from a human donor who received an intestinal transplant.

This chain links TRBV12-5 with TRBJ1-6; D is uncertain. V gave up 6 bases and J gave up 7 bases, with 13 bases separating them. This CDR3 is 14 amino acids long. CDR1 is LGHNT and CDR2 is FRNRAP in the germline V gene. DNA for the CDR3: TGTGCTAGTGGCCCCTCAGGAAGAAATTCACCCCTCCACTTT. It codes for CASGPSGRNSPLHF.

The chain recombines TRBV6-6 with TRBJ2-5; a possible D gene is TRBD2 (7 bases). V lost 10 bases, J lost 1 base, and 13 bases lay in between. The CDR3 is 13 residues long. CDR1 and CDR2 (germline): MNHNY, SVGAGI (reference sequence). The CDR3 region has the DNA TGTGCCACCGCGGGGGACACCCAAGAGACCCAGTACTTC. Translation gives CATAGDTQETQYF.

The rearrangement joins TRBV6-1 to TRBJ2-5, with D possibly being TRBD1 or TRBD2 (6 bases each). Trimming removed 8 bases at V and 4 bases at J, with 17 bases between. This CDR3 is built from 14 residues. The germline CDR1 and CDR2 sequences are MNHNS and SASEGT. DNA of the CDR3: TGTGCCAGCTGGCGCGTCGGGGGCGGAGAGACCCAGTACTTC. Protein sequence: CASWRVGGGETQYF.

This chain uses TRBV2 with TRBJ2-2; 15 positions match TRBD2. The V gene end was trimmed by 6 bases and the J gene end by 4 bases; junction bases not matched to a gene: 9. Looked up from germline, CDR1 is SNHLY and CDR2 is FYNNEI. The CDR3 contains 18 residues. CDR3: CASRGGLAGGSSTGELFF. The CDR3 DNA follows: TGTGCCAGCAGAGGCGGACTAGCGGGGGGGTCGAGCACCGGGGAGCTGTTTTTT.

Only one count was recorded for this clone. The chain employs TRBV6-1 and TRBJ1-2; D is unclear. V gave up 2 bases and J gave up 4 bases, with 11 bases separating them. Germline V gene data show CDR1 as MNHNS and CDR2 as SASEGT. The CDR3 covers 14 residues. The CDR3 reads CASSESAGSYGYTF. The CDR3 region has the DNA TGTGCCAGCAGTGAATCCGCAGGTTCCTATGGCTACACCTTC.

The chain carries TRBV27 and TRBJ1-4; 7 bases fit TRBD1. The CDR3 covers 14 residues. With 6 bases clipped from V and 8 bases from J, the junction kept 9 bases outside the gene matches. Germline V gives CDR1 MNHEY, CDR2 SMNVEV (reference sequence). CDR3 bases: TGTGCCAGCAGGCGACAGGGCGGGGGGGAAAAACTGTTTTTT. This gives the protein CASRRQGGGEKLFF.

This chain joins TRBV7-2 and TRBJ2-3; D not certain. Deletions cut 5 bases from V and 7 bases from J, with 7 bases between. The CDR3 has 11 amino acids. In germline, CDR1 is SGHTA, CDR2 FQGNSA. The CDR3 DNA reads TGTGCCAGCAGCGGCCTTAATACGCAGTATTTT. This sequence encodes CASSGLNTQYF.

The CDR3 loop reads CASSLFPLGTEAFF. In DNA, the CDR3 is TGTGCCAGCAGCTTATTCCCCCTCGGTACTGAAGCTTTCTTT. The chain carries TRBV7-9 and TRBJ1-1; D unresolved. V was cut by 2 bases and J by 5 bases, with 12 bases left in between. The CDR3 extends over 14 amino acids. Germline loops: CDR1 SEHNR, CDR2 FQNEAQ (reference sequence).

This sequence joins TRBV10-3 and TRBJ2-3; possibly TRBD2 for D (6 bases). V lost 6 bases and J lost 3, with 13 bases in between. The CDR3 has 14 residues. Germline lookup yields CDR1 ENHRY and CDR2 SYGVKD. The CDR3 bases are TGTGCCATCAGCGGCCAACGGGAGACAGATACGCAGTATTTT. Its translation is CAISGQRETDTQYF.

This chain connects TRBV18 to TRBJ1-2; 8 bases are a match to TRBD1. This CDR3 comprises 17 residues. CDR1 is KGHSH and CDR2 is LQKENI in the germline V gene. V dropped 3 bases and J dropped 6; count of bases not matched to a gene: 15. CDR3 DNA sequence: TGTGCCAGCTCACCGGGGCCTCAACAGACAGGGGAGGATGGCTACACCTTC. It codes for CASSPGPQQTGEDGYTF.

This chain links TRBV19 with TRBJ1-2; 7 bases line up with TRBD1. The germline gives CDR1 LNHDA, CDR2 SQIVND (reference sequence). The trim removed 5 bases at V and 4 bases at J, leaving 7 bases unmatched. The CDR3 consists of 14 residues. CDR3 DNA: TGTGCCAGTAGTCCCCGGACAGGTCCCTATGGCTACACCTTC. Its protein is CASSPRTGPYGYTF.

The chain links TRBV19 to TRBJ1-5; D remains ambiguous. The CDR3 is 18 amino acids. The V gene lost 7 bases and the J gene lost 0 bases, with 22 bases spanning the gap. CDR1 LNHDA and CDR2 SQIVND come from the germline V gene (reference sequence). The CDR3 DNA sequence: TGTGCCAGTAACGTGGTAAGAGGTTTAATCCATAGCAATCAGCCCCAGCATTTT. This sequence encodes CASNVVRGLIHSNQPQHF. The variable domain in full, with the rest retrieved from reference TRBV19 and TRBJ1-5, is DGGITQSPKYLFRKEGQNVTLSCEQNLNHDAMYWYRQDPGQGLRLIYYSQIVNDFQKGDIAEGYSVSREKKESFPLTVTSAQKNPTAFYLCASNVVRGLIHSNQPQHFGDGTRLSIL.

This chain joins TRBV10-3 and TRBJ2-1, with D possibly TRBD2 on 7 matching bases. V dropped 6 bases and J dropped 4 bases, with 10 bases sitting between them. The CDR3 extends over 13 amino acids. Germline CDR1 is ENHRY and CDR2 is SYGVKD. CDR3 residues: CAIRGGPYNEQFF. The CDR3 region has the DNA TGTGCCATCAGGGGGGGGCCTTACAATGAGCAGTTCTTC.

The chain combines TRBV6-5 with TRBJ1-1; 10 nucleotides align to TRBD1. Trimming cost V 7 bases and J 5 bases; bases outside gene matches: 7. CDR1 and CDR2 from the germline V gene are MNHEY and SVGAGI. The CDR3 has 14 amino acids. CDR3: CASNRQGARTEAFF. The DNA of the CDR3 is TGTGCCAGCAACAGACAGGGGGCCAGGACTGAAGCTTTCTTT.

CDR3 in DNA: TGTGCCAGCAGCTCCCTAGAGGGGACAGGTACACTGCACACTGAAGCTTTCTTT. Its translation is CASSSLEGTGTLHTEAFF. The chain uses TRBV7-9 and TRBJ1-1; 8 bases map to TRBD1. The J segment lost 3 bases and the V segment lost 4 bases, leaving 16 bases of the junction unmatched. Germline V gene lookup returns CDR1 SEHNR and CDR2 FQNEAQ (reference sequence). The CDR3 sequence is 18 residues long.

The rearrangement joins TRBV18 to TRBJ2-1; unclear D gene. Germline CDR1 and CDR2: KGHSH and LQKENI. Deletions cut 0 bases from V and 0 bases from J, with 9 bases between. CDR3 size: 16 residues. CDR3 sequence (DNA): TGTGCCAGCTCACCACCGACTTCCAACTCCTACAATGAGCAGTTCTTC. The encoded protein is CASSPPTSNSYNEQFF.

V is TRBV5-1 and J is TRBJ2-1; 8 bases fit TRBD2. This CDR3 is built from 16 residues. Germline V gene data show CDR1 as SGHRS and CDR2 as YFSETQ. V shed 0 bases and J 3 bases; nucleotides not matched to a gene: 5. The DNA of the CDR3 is TGCGCCAGCAGCTTGGTTCCAGCGGGGGACTACAATGAGCAGTTCTTC. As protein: CASSLVPAGDYNEQFF.

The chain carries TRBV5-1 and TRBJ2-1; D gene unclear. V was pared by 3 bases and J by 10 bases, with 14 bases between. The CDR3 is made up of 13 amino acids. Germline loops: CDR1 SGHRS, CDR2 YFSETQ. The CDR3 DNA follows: TGCGCCAGCAGCTCTGGGCCCCTTCGGGAGCAGTTCTTC. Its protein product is CASSSGPLREQFF.

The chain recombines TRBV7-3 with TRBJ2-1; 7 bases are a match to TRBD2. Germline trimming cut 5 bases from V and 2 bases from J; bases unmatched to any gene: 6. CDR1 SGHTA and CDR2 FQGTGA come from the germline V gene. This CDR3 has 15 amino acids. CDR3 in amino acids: CASSQDSGTYNEQFF. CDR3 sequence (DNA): TGTGCCAGCAGCCAAGACAGCGGGACCTACAATGAGCAGTTCTTC.

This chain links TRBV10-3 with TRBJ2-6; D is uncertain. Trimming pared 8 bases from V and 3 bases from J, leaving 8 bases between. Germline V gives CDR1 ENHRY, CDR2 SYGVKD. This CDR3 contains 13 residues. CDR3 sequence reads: CAIGLSGANVLTF. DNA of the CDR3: TGTGCCATCGGGCTGAGTGGGGCCAACGTCCTGACTTTC.